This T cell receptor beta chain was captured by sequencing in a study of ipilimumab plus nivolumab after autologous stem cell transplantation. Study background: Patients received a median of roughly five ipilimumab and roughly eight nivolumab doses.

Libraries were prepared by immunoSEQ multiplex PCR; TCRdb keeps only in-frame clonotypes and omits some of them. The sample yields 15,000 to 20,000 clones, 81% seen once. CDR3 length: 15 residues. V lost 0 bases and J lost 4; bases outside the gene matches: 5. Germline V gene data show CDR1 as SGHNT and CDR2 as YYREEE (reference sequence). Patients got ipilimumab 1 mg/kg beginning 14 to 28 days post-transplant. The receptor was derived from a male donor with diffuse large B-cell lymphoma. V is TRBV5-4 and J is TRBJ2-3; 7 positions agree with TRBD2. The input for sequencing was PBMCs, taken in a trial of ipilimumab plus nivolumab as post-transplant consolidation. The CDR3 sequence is CASSLAGLAADTQYF. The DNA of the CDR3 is TGTGCCAGCAGCTTGGCCGGGCTAGCGGCAGATACGCAGTATTTT.